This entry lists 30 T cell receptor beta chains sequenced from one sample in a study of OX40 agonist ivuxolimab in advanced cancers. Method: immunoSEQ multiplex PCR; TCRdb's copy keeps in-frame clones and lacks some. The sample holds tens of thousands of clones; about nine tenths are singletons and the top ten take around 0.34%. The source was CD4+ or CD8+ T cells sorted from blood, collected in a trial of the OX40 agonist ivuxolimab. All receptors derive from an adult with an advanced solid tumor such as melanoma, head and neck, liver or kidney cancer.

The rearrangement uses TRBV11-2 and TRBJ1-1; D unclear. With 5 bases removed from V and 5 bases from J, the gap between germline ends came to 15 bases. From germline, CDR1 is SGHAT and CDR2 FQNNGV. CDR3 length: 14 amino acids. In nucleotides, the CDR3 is TGTGCCAGCAGCCGGGAGATCGCGGGGACTGAAGCTTTCTTT. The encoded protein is CASSREIAGTEAFF.

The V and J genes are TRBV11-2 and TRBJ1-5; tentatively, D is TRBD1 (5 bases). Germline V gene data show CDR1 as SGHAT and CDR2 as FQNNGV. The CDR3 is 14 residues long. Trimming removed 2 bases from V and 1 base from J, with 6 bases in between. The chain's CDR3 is CASSLSGSNQPQHF. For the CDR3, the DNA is TGTGCCAGCAGCTTATCAGGGAGCAATCAGCCCCAGCATTTT.

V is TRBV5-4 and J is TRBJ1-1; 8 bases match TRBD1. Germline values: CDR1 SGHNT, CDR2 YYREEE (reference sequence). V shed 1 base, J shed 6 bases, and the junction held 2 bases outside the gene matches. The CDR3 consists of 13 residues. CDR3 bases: TGTGCCAGCAGCTTGCAGGGGGCGCCTGAAGCTTTCTTT. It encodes CASSLQGAPEAFF.

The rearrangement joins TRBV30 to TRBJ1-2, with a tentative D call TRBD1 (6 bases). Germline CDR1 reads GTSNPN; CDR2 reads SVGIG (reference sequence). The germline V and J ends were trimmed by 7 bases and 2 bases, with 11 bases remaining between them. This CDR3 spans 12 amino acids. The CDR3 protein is CAFGQLNYGYTF. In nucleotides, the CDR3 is TGTGCCTTCGGACAGCTCAACTATGGCTACACCTTC.

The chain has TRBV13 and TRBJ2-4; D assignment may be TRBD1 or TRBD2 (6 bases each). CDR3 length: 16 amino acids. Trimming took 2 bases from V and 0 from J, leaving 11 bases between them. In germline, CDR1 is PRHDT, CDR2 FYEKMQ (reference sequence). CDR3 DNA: TGTGCCAGCAGCTTAAAACAGGGACTAGCCAAAAACATTCAGTACTTC. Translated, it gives CASSLKQGLAKNIQYF. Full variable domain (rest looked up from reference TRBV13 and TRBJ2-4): AAGVIQSPRHLIKEKRETATLKCYPIPRHDTVYWYQQGPGQDPQFLISFYEKMQSDKGSIPDRFSAQQFSDYHSELNMSSLELGDSALYFCASSLKQGLAKNIQYFGAGTRLSVL.

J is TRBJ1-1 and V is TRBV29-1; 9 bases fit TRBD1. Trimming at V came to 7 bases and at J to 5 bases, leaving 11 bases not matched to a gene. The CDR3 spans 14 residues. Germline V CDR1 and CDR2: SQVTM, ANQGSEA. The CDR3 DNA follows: TGCAGCGGTGGACAGGGGATGGGAAAGACTGAAGCTTTCTTT. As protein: CSGGQGMGKTEAFF.

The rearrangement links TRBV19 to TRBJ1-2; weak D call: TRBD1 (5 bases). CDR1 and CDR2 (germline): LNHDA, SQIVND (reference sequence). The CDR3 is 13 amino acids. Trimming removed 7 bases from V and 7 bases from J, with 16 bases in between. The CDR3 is CASTLGGFGGYTF. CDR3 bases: TGTGCCAGTACCCTTGGGGGGTTTGGTGGCTACACCTTC.

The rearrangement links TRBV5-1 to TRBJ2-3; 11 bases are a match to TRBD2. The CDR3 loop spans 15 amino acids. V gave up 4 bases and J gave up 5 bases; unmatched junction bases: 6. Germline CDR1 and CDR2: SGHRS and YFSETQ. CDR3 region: CASSRTSGPGDTQYF. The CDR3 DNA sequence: TGCGCCAGCAGCCGGACTAGCGGGCCGGGAGATACGCAGTATTTT.

The CDR3 protein is CASSEEDTDEAFF. CDR3 bases: TGCGCCAGCAGCGAGGAGGACACGGACGAAGCTTTCTTT. The chain joins TRBV5-1 to TRBJ1-1, with a possible D match to TRBD1 (5 bases). The V and J ends lost 4 bases and 8 bases respectively, with 15 bases between them. CDR1 SGHRS and CDR2 YFSETQ come from the germline V gene. This CDR3 region has 13 residues.

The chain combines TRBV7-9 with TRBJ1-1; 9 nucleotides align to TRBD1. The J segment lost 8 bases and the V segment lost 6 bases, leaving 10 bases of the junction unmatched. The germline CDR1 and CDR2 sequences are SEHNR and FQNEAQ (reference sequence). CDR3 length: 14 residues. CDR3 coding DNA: TGTGCCAGCAGAAGGACAGGGGAGTTCGAGGAAGCTTTCTTT. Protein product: CASRRTGEFEEAFF.

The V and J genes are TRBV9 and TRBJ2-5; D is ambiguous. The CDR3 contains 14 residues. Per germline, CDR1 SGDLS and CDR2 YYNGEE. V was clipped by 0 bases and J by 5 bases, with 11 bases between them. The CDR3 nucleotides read TGTGCCAGCAGCGTAGATTCCAGTTGGGAGACCCAGTACTTC. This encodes CASSVDSSWETQYF. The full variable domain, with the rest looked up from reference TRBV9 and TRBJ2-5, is DSGVTQTPKHLITATGQRVTLRCSPRSGDLSVYWYQQSLDQGLQFLIQYYNGEERAKGNILERFSAQQFPDLHSELNLSSLELGDSALYFCASSVDSSWETQYFGPGTRLLVL.

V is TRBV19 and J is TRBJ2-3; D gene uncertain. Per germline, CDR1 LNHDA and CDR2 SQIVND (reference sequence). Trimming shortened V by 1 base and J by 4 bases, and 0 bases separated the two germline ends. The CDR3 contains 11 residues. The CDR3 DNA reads TGTGCCAGTAGTATAGCAGATACGCAGTATTTT. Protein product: CASSIADTQYF.

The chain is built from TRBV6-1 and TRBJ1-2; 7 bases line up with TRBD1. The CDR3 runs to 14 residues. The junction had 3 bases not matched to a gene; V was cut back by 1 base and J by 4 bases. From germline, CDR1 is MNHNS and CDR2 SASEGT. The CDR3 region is CASSEVQGGYGYTF. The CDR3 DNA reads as TGTGCCAGCAGTGAAGTTCAGGGGGGCTATGGCTACACCTTC.

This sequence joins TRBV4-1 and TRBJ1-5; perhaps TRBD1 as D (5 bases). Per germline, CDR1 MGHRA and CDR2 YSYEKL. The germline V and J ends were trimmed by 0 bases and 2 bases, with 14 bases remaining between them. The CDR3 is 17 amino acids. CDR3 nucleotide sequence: TGCGCCAGCAGCCAAGATTATTCGGGCAGGGGCAATCAGCCCCAGCATTTT. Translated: CASSQDYSGRGNQPQHF.

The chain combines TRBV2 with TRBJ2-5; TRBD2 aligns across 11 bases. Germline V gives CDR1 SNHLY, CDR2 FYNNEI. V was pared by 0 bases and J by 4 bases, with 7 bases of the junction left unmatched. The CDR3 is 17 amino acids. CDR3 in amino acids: CASSEAGLAGGTETQYF. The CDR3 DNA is TGTGCCAGCAGTGAAGCGGGCCTAGCGGGGGGCACAGAGACCCAGTACTTC.

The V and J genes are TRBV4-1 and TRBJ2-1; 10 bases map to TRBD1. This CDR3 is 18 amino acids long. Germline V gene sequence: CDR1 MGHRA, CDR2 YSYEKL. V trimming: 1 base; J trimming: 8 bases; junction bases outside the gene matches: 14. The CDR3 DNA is TGCGCCAGCAGCCAAGGGCTACTTAAGGGACAGGGGATCGATGAGCAGTTCTTC. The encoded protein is CASSQGLLKGQGIDEQFF.

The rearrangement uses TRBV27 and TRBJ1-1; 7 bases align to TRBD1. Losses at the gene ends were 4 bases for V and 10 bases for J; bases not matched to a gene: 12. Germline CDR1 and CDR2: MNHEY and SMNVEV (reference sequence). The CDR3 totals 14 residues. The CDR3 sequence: CASSYGGTGATAFF. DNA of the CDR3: TGTGCCAGCAGTTACGGCGGCACAGGGGCAACAGCTTTCTTT.

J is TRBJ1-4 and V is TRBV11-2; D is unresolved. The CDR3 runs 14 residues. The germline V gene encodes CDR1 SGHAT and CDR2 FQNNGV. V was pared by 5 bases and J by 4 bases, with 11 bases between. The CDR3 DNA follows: TGTGCCAGCAGCCCCCGGACCATTAATGAAAAACTGTTTTTT. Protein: CASSPRTINEKLFF. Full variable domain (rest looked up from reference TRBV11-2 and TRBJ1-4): EAGVAQSPRYKIIEKRQSVAFWCNPISGHATLYWYQQILGQGPKLLIQFQNNGVVDDSQLPKDRFSAERLKGVDSTLKIQPAKLEDSAVYLCASSPRTINEKLFFGSGTQLSVL.

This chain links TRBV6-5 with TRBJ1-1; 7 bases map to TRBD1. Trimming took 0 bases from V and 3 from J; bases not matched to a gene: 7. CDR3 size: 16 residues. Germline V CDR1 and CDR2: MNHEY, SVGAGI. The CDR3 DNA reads TGTGCCAGCAGTTACTCGACGGCAGGGGGAGACACTGAAGCTTTCTTT. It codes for CASSYSTAGGDTEAFF.

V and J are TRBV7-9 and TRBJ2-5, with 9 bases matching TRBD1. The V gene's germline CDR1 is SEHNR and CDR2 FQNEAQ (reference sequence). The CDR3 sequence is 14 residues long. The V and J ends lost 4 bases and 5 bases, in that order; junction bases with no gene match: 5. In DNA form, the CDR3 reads TGTGCCAGCAGCTCGGGACAGGGAGGGGAGACCCAGTACTTC. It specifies CASSSGQGGETQYF.

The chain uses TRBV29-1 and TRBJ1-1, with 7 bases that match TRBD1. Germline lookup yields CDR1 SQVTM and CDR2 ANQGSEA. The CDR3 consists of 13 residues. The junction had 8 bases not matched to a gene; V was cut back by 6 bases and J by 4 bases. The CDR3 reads CSVDRVGGTEAFF. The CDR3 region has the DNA TGCAGCGTCGACAGGGTTGGAGGCACTGAAGCTTTCTTT.

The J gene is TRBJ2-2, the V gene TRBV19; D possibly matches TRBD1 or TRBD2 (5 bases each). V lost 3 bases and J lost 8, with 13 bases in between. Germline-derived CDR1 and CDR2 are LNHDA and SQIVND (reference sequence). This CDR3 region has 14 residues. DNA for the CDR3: TGTGCCAGTAGTATTCCAGCTGGGACGGGGGAGCTGTTTTTT. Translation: CASSIPAGTGELFF. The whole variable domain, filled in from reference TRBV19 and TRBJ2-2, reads DGGITQSPKYLFRKEGQNVTLSCEQNLNHDAMYWYRQDPGQGLRLIYYSQIVNDFQKGDIAEGYSVSREKKESFPLTVTSAQKNPTAFYLCASSIPAGTGELFFGEGSRLTVL.

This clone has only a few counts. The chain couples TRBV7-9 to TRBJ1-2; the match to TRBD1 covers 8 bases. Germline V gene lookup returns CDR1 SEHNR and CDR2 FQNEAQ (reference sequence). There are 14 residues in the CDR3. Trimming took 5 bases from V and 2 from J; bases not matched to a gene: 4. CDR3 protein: CASSPQGDNYGYTF. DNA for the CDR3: TGTGCCAGCAGCCCACAGGGGGACAACTATGGCTACACCTTC.

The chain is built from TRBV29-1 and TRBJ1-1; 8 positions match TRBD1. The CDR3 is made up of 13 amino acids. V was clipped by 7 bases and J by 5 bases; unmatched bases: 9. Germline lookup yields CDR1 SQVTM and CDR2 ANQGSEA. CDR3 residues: CSAEQGERTEAFF. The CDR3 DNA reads TGCAGCGCAGAACAGGGGGAGAGGACTGAAGCTTTCTTT.

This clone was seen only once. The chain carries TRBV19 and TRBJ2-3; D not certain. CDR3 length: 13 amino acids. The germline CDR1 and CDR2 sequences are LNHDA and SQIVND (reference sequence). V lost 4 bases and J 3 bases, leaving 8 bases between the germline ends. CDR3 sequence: CASSTQRTDTQYF. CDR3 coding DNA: TGTGCCAGTAGTACACAAAGGACAGATACGCAGTATTTT.

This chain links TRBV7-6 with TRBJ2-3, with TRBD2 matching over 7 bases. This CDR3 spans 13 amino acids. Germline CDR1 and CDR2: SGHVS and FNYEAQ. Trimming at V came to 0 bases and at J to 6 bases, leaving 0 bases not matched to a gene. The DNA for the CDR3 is TGTGCCAGCAGCTTAGCGGGGGGGGATACGCAGTATTTT. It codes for CASSLAGGDTQYF.

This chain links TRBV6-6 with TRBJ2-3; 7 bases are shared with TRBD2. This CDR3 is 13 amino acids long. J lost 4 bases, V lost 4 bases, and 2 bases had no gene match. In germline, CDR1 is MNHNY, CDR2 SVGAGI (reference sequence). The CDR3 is CASSLAGADTQYF. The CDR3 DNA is TGTGCCAGCAGTTTGGCGGGGGCAGATACGCAGTATTTT.

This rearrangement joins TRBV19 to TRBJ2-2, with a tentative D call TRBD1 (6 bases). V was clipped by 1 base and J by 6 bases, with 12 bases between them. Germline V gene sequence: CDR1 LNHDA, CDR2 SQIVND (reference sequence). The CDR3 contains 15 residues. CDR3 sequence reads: CASSIGPGDAGELFF. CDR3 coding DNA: TGTGCCAGTAGTATAGGGCCAGGGGACGCCGGGGAGCTGTTTTTT. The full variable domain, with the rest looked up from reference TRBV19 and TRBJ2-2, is DGGITQSPKYLFRKEGQNVTLSCEQNLNHDAMYWYRQDPGQGLRLIYYSQIVNDFQKGDIAEGYSVSREKKESFPLTVTSAQKNPTAFYLCASSIGPGDAGELFFGEGSRLTVL.

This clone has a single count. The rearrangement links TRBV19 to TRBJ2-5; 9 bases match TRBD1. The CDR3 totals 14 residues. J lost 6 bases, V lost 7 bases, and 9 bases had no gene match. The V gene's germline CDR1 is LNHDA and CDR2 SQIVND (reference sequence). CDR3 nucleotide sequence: TGTGCCAGTAAGCCGGGACAGGGTGCTCAGACCCAGTACTTC. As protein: CASKPGQGAQTQYF.

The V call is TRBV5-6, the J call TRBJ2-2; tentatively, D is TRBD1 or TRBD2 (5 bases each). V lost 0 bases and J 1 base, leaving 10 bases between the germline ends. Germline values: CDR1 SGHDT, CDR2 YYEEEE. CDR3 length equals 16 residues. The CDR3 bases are TGTGCCAGCAGCTTGGGAGGGGCCGGGAACACCGGGGAGCTGTTTTTT. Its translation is CASSLGGAGNTGELFF.